Listed below are T cell receptor beta chains from one sample, sequenced in a study of PD-L1 blockade in urothelial cancer. Clones were sequenced by immunoSEQ multiplex PCR, and TCRdb holds only the in-frame ones, with some missing. This table has 85,000 to 95,000 clones, about 89% appearing once. This specimen was PBMCs, taken around atezolizumab (anti-PD-L1) treatment. These receptors were taken from a woman older than 75 with urothelial cancer. Both conserved end residues are part of each CDR3. The D gene is left open where the match is weak. Some rows mark clone size as missing; the rest say once, few, many or name a class of expanded clone.

d_gene	v_gene	j_gene	abundance	CDR3aa	CDR3nt
TRBD2	TRBV4-2	TRBJ2-1	once	CASSQGGTSGRSGEQFF	TGTGCCAGCAGCCAAGGTGGGACTAGCGGGAGGAGTGGTGAGCAGTTCTTC
.	TRBV28	TRBJ2-1	.	CASSTPWGEQFF	TGTGCCAGCAGCACCCCGTGGGGGGAACAGTTCTTC
.	TRBV5-1	TRBJ2-1	.	CASSLVVADNNEQFF	TGCGCCAGCAGCTTGGTAGTAGCGGATAACAATGAGCAGTTCTTC
.	TRBV10-3	TRBJ2-7	.	CAISGGQSYEQYF	TGTGCCATCAGTGGAGGACAGTCATACGAGCAGTACTTC
TRBD2	TRBV7-3	TRBJ2-1	.	CASSLLAGVLRVSDEQFF	TGTGCCAGCAGCTTACTAGCGGGAGTTCTAAGAGTGTCGGATGAGCAGTTCTTC
.	TRBV5-1	TRBJ2-7	once	CASSSPRGEQYF	TGCGCCAGCAGCTCACCAAGGGGGGAGCAGTACTTC
.	TRBV27	TRBJ1-2	.	CASSSPQGGYTF	TGTGCCAGCAGTTCCCCACAGGGCGGCTACACCTTC
TRBD2	TRBV25-1	TRBJ2-1	few	CASSELAGVRDEQFF	TGTGCCAGCAGTGAACTAGCGGGAGTCAGGGATGAGCAGTTCTTC
.	TRBV4-2	TRBJ1-1	.	CASSPSPGKDNTEAFF	TGTGCCAGCAGCCCTAGTCCAGGGAAAGACAACACTGAAGCTTTCTTT
TRBD1	TRBV27	TRBJ1-5	.	CASSPHGTGVSNQPQHF	TGTGCCAGCAGTCCCCATGGGACAGGTGTTAGCAATCAGCCCCAGCATTTT
TRBD1	TRBV5-1	TRBJ2-5	.	CASRQIPGQGGETQYF	TGCGCCAGCAGACAAATCCCGGGACAGGGGGGAGAGACCCAGTACTTC
.	TRBV21-1	TRBJ2-3	few	CAAAAYVPRVGLAGIDTQYF	TGTGCCGCAGCAGCATACGTCCCTAGGGTGGGACTAGCGGGGATAGATACGCAGTATTTT
.	TRBV5-1	TRBJ2-3	.	CASSLVGSRQDTQYF	TGCGCCAGCAGCTTGGTGGGCAGCCGACAGGATACGCAGTATTTT
.	TRBV5-1	TRBJ2-5	.	CASSLSQVRETQYF	TGCGCCAGCAGCTTATCACAGGTCCGAGAGACCCAGTACTTC
.	TRBV4-1	TRBJ1-5	.	CASSQVTNQGNQPQHF	TGCGCCAGCAGCCAAGTAACAAATCAGGGTAATCAGCCCCAGCATTTT
.	TRBV28	TRBJ1-1	.	CASLSVPAGAEAFF	TGTGCCAGCCTATCTGTTCCGGCGGGGGCTGAAGCTTTCTTT
TRBD2	TRBV25-1	TRBJ2-1	.	CASSEASSGSKDEQFF	TGTGCCAGCAGTGAAGCCTCTAGCGGGAGTAAAGATGAGCAGTTCTTC
.	TRBV19	TRBJ2-7	.	CASSIYIEATREQYF	TGTGCCAGTAGTATCTATATTGAGGCCACTCGCGAGCAGTACTTC
TRBD1	TRBV19	TRBJ1-1	.	CASSIGGQDYTEAFF	TGTGCCAGTAGTATAGGAGGACAGGATTACACTGAAGCTTTCTTT
TRBD1	TRBV28	TRBJ2-7	once	CASTLGGQGHEQYF	TGTGCCAGCACCCTTGGGGGACAGGGTCACGAGCAGTACTTC
TRBD1	TRBV5-1	TRBJ2-7	.	CATRGRINSYEQYF	TGCGCCACCAGGGGGCGAATTAACTCCTACGAGCAGTACTTC
.	TRBV5-4	TRBJ1-4	.	CASSLAEGGNEKLFF	TGTGCCAGCAGCTTGGCGGAGGGGGGGAATGAAAAACTGTTTTTT
TRBD2	TRBV18	TRBJ2-7	.	CASSPPKLAGTHEQYF	TGTGCCAGCTCACCACCTAAGCTAGCGGGAACCCACGAGCAGTACTTC
.	TRBV7-7	TRBJ2-5	few	CASSSTWGLQETQYF	TGTGCCAGCAGCTCCACATGGGGCCTCCAAGAGACCCAGTACTTC
TRBD1	TRBV19	TRBJ2-3	once	CASRPYGTGADTQYF	TGTGCCAGTAGACCGTACGGGACAGGGGCAGATACGCAGTATTTT
TRBD1	TRBV10-1	TRBJ1-1	.	CASSPRQGVLRTEAFF	TGCGCCAGCAGTCCCCGGCAGGGGGTTCTTAGGACTGAAGCTTTCTTT
TRBD1	TRBV5-4	TRBJ1-2	.	CASSSMTGDPGYTF	TGTGCCAGCAGCTCAATGACAGGGGATCCTGGCTACACCTTC
TRBD2	TRBV6-5	TRBJ2-3	.	CASTPAGRGDTQYF	TGTGCCAGCACCCCGGCCGGGAGGGGAGATACGCAGTATTTT
TRBD1	TRBV5-1	TRBJ1-4	.	CASSLGRGQGDEKLFF	TGCGCCAGCAGCTTGGGTAGGGGACAGGGGGACGAAAAACTGTTTTTT
.	TRBV30	TRBJ1-1	.	CAWSHTGSRRGTEAFF	TGTGCCTGGAGTCATACAGGGTCTCGGCGTGGCACTGAAGCTTTCTTT
.	TRBV28	TRBJ2-1	.	CASSSHSGKGPYNEQFF	TGTGCCAGCAGTTCGCATAGCGGAAAGGGACCGTACAATGAGCAGTTCTTC
TRBD1	TRBV19	TRBJ1-1	once	CASISRQGAGTEAFF	TGTGCCAGTATCAGCCGACAGGGAGCAGGCACTGAAGCTTTCTTT
.	TRBV10-3	TRBJ2-1	once	CAISLPGGEQFF	TGTGCCATCAGTCTCCCCGGCGGTGAGCAGTTCTTC